This T cell receptor beta chain came from a study of CD39 and CD103 CD8 tumor-infiltrating T cells. About the research overall: Repertoire comparisons were shown for four patients, including a melanoma patient.

CD39 and CD103 defined DN, SP and DP subsets of CD3+CD4-CD8+CD45RA- TILs. This CDR3 spans 15 amino acids. Germline-derived CDR1 and CDR2 are ENHRY and SYGVKD. J lost 0 bases, V lost 7 bases, and 7 bases had no gene match. Profiled with immunoSEQ multiplex PCR; TCRdb holds only in-frame clones, not every one. This sample has 3,000 to 4,000 clones, with approximately 57% found just once. This clonotype was sampled from a human donor with head and neck squamous cell carcinoma. Sequencing was carried out using CD39- CD103- CD8+ T cells sorted from the tumor. Sample subset: CD103-CD39- double-negative CD45RA- CD8 T cells. The chain couples TRBV10-3 to TRBJ2-7; 9 nucleotides match TRBD1. The CDR3 loop is CAINAQGASSYEQYF. The CDR3 DNA reads as TGTGCCATCAACGCACAGGGGGCCAGCTCCTACGAGCAGTACTTC.